The 31 T cell receptor beta chains presented below share a single source sample, sequenced in a study of CD8+ T cells in alopecia areata (dated by TCRdb to 2017 to 2018). Library preparation employed the immunoSEQ multiplex PCR assay. RNA was extracted from all samples and reverse transcribed into cDNA as template for TCR sequencing. TCRdb mirrors the immuneACCESS table, restricted to in-frame sequences. Some clones are absent from its copies; in checked studies, under half trace to an unresolved V gene, and the reason for the others is unknown. Counted in this sample were over 70,000 clones; around 65% of them appeared once. The ten biggest clones cover around a quarter of the sample. The time point label here, explained by the study, means: about 5 months on oral tofacitinib. The meaning of the sample's treatment or condition label: oral pan-JAK inhibitor, 5-10 mg twice daily. The material was CD8+ T cells sorted from blood, obtained at week 24, from a patient treated with tofacitinib. The receptors were sampled from a human donor with alopecia areata.

The chain is built from TRBV4-3 and TRBJ2-3; 7 bases are a match to TRBD2. J gave up 10 bases and V 7 bases, and 23 bases lay outside the gene matches. Germline CDR1 is LGHNA and CDR2 is YSLEER. This CDR3 region has 17 residues. The CDR3 DNA follows: TGCGCCAGCACCCATTCGGGTGAGGCTAGCGGCCCTCGTGCGCAGTATTTT. Its translation: CASTHSGEASGPRAQYF.

V usage is TRBV4-3 and J usage is TRBJ2-2; the match to TRBD1 covers 12 bases. The CDR3 is made up of 17 amino acids. Germline assignment: CDR1 LGHNA and CDR2 YSLEER. The J segment lost 7 bases and the V segment lost 8 bases, leaving 14 bases of the junction unmatched. CDR3 in amino acids: CASRDSGTGGRGGELFF. DNA for the CDR3: TGCGCCAGCCGCGATTCCGGGACAGGGGGCAGGGGCGGGGAGCTGTTTTTT.

This chain connects TRBV15 to TRBJ1-2; no clear D. Per the germline V gene, CDR1 is LNHNV and CDR2 is YYDKDF (reference sequence). Trimming stripped 5 bases from V and 1 base from J, with 5 bases between. This CDR3 comprises 12 residues. The CDR3 DNA sequence: TGTGCCACCAGCGACCATAACTATGGCTACACCTTC. This translates into CATSDHNYGYTF.

The CDR3 nucleotides are TGCGCCAGCAGCGAATATGGGGGAAGGGATAATTCACCCCTCCACTTT. Amino acid sequence: CASSEYGGRDNSPLHF. The genes are TRBV5-1 and TRBJ1-6; tentative D call: TRBD1 (5 bases). CDR3 size: 16 residues. Trimming cost V 4 bases and J 5 bases, with 16 bases left between them. Germline values: CDR1 SGHRS, CDR2 YFSETQ. The full variable domain, rest sourced from reference TRBV5-1 and TRBJ1-6, is KAGVTQTPRYLIKTRGQQVTLSCSPISGHRSVSWYQQTPGQGLQFLFEYFSETQRNKGNFPGRFSGRQFSNSRSEMNVSTLELGDSALYLCASSEYGGRDNSPLHFGNGTRLTVT.

The V and J genes are TRBV7-2 and TRBJ2-5, with TRBD1 as a possible D gene (6 bases). This CDR3 contains 16 residues. Germline V CDR1 and CDR2: SGHTA, FQGNSA. The V end lost 1 base, the J end lost 5 bases, and 17 bases lay between the germline ends. CDR3 region: CASSLVFRGSTETQYF. In nucleotides, the CDR3 is TGTGCCAGCAGCTTAGTTTTTAGGGGGAGCACGGAGACCCAGTACTTC. The full variable domain, in which reference TRBV7-2 and TRBJ2-5 provide the parts outside the CDR3, is GAGVSQSPSNKVTEKGKDVELRCDPISGHTALYWYRQSLGQGLEFLIYFQGNSAPDKSGLPSDRFSAERTGGSVSTLTIQRTQQEDSAVYLCASSLVFRGSTETQYFGPGTRLLVL.

This chain links TRBV15 with TRBJ2-7, with D perhaps TRBD1 (6 bases). The V gene lost 5 bases and the J gene lost 3 bases, with 14 bases spanning the gap. There are 14 residues in the CDR3. Per germline, CDR1 LNHNV and CDR2 YYDKDF (reference sequence). The chain's CDR3 is CATSGRGSYYEQYF. CDR3 nucleotides: TGTGCCACCAGCGGCAGGGGATCGTACTACGAGCAGTACTTC.

This clone was observed a handful of times. The chain joins TRBV7-2 to TRBJ1-1, with D hard to call. Germline-derived CDR1 and CDR2 are SGHTA and FQGNSA. Trimming took 2 bases from V and 1 from J, leaving 11 bases between them. This CDR3 comprises 15 residues. The DNA for the CDR3 is TGTGCCAGCAGCTTATCTTGGCCGAGGAACACTGAAGCTTTCTTT. Protein sequence: CASSLSWPRNTEAFF.

The chain joins TRBV15 to TRBJ2-3; D not resolved. The germline V and J ends were trimmed by 5 bases and 6 bases, with 15 bases remaining between them. In germline, CDR1 is LNHNV, CDR2 YYDKDF (reference sequence). The CDR3 is 14 amino acids. The CDR3 region is CATSELRVSDTQYF. The CDR3 DNA reads TGTGCCACCAGCGAGCTACGTGTTTCTGATACGCAGTATTTT.

For this clone: The identical CDR3 is also encoded by other nucleotide sequences in the sample. The chain has TRBV4-3 and TRBJ1-2, with 8 bases fitting TRBD1. J lost 3 bases, V lost 1 base, and 4 bases had no gene match. Germline CDR1 reads LGHNA; CDR2 reads YSLEER. This CDR3 has 15 residues. The CDR3 DNA is TGCGCCAGCAGCCAAGTATACAGGGGGGACTATGGCTACACCTTC. It translates to CASSQVYRGDYGYTF.

The chain has TRBV4-1 and TRBJ1-2, with TRBD1 as a possible D gene (5 bases). Trimming removed 2 bases at V and 3 bases at J, with 10 bases between. The CDR3 is 14 amino acids. Germline CDR1 reads MGHRA; CDR2 reads YSYEKL. The CDR3 loop reads CASSQIGGDYGYTF. The CDR3 DNA is TGCGCCAGCAGCCAAATTGGGGGTGACTATGGCTACACCTTC.

This clone occurred a few times. The chain recombines TRBV5-1 with TRBJ1-1, with 7 bases that match TRBD1. The CDR3 extends over 13 amino acids. Germline V gene sequence: CDR1 SGHRS, CDR2 YFSETQ. V dropped 4 bases and J dropped 4; count of bases not matched to a gene: 4. The CDR3 bases are TGCGCCAGCAGCCTCTCAGGGGGCACTGAAGCTTTCTTT. Its translation: CASSLSGGTEAFF.

The rearrangement joins TRBV7-9 to TRBJ2-3, with 12 positions matching TRBD2. V was clipped by 1 base and J by 2 bases; unmatched bases: 1. This CDR3 contains 16 residues. Germline values: CDR1 SEHNR, CDR2 FQNEAQ (reference sequence). The CDR3 region is CASSLGLAGATDTQYF. In DNA form, the CDR3 reads TGTGCCAGCAGCTTAGGACTAGCGGGGGCCACAGATACGCAGTATTTT.

The chain joins TRBV27 to TRBJ2-1; no firm D call. In germline, CDR1 is MNHEY, CDR2 SMNVEV (reference sequence). The length of the CDR3 is 13 residues. Deletions cut 3 bases from V and 8 bases from J, with 11 bases between. For the CDR3, the DNA is TGTGCCAGCAGTTTCAGCCAAAGCCATGAGCAGTTCTTC. This translates into CASSFSQSHEQFF.

V gene TRBV27 combines with J gene TRBJ2-7; 9 bases fit TRBD1. CDR1 and CDR2 from the germline V gene are MNHEY and SMNVEV (reference sequence). V lost 5 bases, J lost 7 bases, and 9 bases stayed unmatched. The CDR3 spans 14 residues. The CDR3 loop reads CASSLYRGRGEQYF. CDR3 coding DNA: TGTGCCAGCAGTCTGTACAGGGGGCGGGGGGAGCAGTACTTC.

This chain connects TRBV29-1 to TRBJ1-1, with D tentatively TRBD1 (5 bases). Trimming cost V 2 bases and J 3 bases, with 7 bases left between them. The CDR3 extends over 12 amino acids. Per the germline V gene, CDR1 is SQVTM and CDR2 is ANQGSEA. The CDR3 DNA follows: TGCAGCGTTGAAACAGGAGACACTGAAGCTTTCTTT. This codes for CSVETGDTEAFF.

This chain connects TRBV6-4 to TRBJ2-1, with TRBD1 matching 12 bases. Germline CDR1 and CDR2: MRHNA and SNTAGT. CDR3 length: 17 residues. V gave up 3 bases and J gave up 7 bases; unmatched junction bases: 10. This CDR3 is CASSEEGTGGAENEQFF. The CDR3 nucleotides read TGTGCCAGCAGTGAAGAAGGGACAGGGGGCGCGGAGAATGAGCAGTTCTTC.

The J gene is TRBJ2-7, the V gene TRBV4-2; D ambiguous. Germline V gives CDR1 LGHNA, CDR2 YNFKEQ. This CDR3 has 13 amino acids. Trimming took off 0 bases at V and 2 bases at J, with 5 bases between the two ends. The CDR3: CASSQDRTYEQYF. CDR3 DNA sequence: TGTGCCAGCAGCCAAGACAGGACCTACGAGCAGTACTTC.

J is TRBJ2-5 and V is TRBV4-3; 9 nucleotides line up with TRBD2. Trimming at V came to 5 bases and at J to 5 bases, leaving 15 bases not matched to a gene. This CDR3 is 17 amino acids long. Germline values: CDR1 LGHNA, CDR2 YSLEER. The CDR3, as DNA: TGCGCCAGCAGCTCCCACGACGCAGCGGGAGGTGGGGAGACCCAGTACTTC. Amino acids: CASSSHDAAGGGETQYF.

This rearrangement joins TRBV4-3 to TRBJ1-4, with D possibly TRBD1 on 6 matching bases. In germline, CDR1 is LGHNA, CDR2 YSLEER. The CDR3 totals 15 residues. Between the trimmed V and J ends, which lost 0 bases and 8 bases, there was a span of 13 bases. CDR3 DNA sequence: TGCGCCAGCAGCCAAGAAAGAACGAGGGGGGAAAAACTGTTTTTT. This translates into CASSQERTRGEKLFF.

The chain recombines TRBV27 with TRBJ2-7; 8 nucleotides match TRBD2. CDR3 length equals 14 residues. Trimming cost V 2 bases and J 6 bases; bases outside gene matches: 6. The germline V gene has CDR1 MNHEY and CDR2 SMNVEV (reference sequence). This CDR3 reads CASSLVAGTAEQYF. In DNA, the CDR3 is TGTGCCAGCAGTTTAGTAGCGGGAACCGCCGAGCAGTACTTC.

By share, this clone ranks as medium-sized. The rearrangement links TRBV4-1 to TRBJ2-1; 16 positions agree with TRBD2. With 4 bases clipped from V and 7 bases from J, the junction kept 1 base outside the gene matches. This CDR3 spans 15 amino acids. Germline loops: CDR1 MGHRA, CDR2 YSYEKL. CDR3: CASSPGLAGGNEQFF. The CDR3 coding sequence is TGCGCCAGCAGCCCGGGACTAGCGGGAGGGAATGAGCAGTTCTTC.

This clone was counted a few times. The chain employs TRBV2 and TRBJ2-7; 9 bases are a match to TRBD1. Trimming took 9 bases from V and 6 from J; bases not matched to a gene: 9. Germline-derived CDR1 and CDR2 are SNHLY and FYNNEI. This CDR3 contains 13 residues. The CDR3 spells CASYGTGLSEQYF. The CDR3 bases are TGTGCCAGTTACGGGACAGGGTTATCCGAGCAGTACTTC.

This rearrangement joins TRBV4-1 to TRBJ1-1; tentative D call: TRBD1 (5 bases). Trimming removed 0 bases at V and 2 bases at J, with 10 bases between. The CDR3 has 15 residues. Germline V gene lookup returns CDR1 MGHRA and CDR2 YSYEKL. The CDR3 is CASSQDEGPNTEAFF. CDR3 nucleotide sequence: TGCGCCAGCAGCCAAGACGAGGGGCCCAACACTGAAGCTTTCTTT.

This clone was counted a few times. The identical CDR3 is also encoded by other nucleotide sequences in the sample. The chain employs TRBV7-9 and TRBJ1-5; tentatively, D is TRBD1 (6 bases). V was shortened by 0 bases and J by 6 bases, with 9 bases between the two germline ends. The length of the CDR3 is 14 residues. The V gene's germline CDR1 is SEHNR and CDR2 FQNEAQ (reference sequence). CDR3 loop: CASSLAGGGQPQHF. As DNA, the CDR3 is TGTGCCAGCAGCTTAGCGGGGGGCGGTCAGCCCCAGCATTTT.

The chain has TRBV5-6 and TRBJ2-3; 11 nucleotides agree with TRBD2. With 2 bases clipped from V and 2 bases from J, the junction kept 4 bases outside the gene matches. The CDR3 contains 16 residues. Germline values: CDR1 SGHDT, CDR2 YYEEEE. The CDR3 here is CASSLGTSGPTDTQYF. The DNA of the CDR3 is TGTGCCAGCAGCTTAGGGACTAGCGGACCCACAGATACGCAGTATTTT.

The CDR3 loop is CASSLTGSNYGYTF. The CDR3 DNA follows: TGTGCCAGCAGCTTGACAGGGTCCAACTATGGCTACACCTTC. The chain combines TRBV7-2 with TRBJ1-2; 7 bases align to TRBD1. V lost 3 bases to trimming and J lost 2 bases; unmatched junction nucleotides: 3. CDR1 is SGHTA and CDR2 is FQGNSA in the germline V gene. The CDR3 is 14 amino acids. The full variable domain, its missing parts supplied by reference TRBV7-2 and TRBJ1-2, is GAGVSQSPSNKVTEKGKDVELRCDPISGHTALYWYRQSLGQGLEFLIYFQGNSAPDKSGLPSDRFSAERTGGSVSTLTIQRTQQEDSAVYLCASSLTGSNYGYTFGSGTRLTVV.

In DNA form, the CDR3 reads TGTGCCAGCAGCCGGACCCACCCCAAGCAGTACTTC. It codes for CASSRTHPKQYF. The genes are TRBV6-6 and TRBJ2-7; D is undetermined. Germline V gene lookup returns CDR1 MNHNY and CDR2 SVGAGI (reference sequence). V lost 6 bases and J 8 bases, leaving 14 bases between the germline ends. The CDR3 is made up of 12 amino acids.

V is TRBV5-1 and J is TRBJ2-7, with 11 bases identical to TRBD1. Looked up from germline, CDR1 is SGHRS and CDR2 is YFSETQ. V was pared by 4 bases and J by 5 bases, with 5 bases of the junction left unmatched. The CDR3 length is 14 residues. This chain's CDR3 is CASSTGQGADEQYF. CDR3 in DNA: TGCGCCAGCAGCACCGGACAGGGGGCGGACGAGCAGTACTTC.

This clone was seen a handful of times. V gene TRBV5-6 combines with J gene TRBJ1-1; unclear D gene. With 5 bases removed from V and 4 bases from J, the gap between germline ends came to 12 bases. There are 13 residues in the CDR3. Germline V lookup: CDR1 SGHDT, CDR2 YYEEEE. CDR3 in amino acids: CASRLSPGTEAFF. The CDR3 bases are TGTGCCAGCAGATTGTCCCCGGGCACTGAAGCTTTCTTT.

J is TRBJ1-5 and V is TRBV27, with no clear D. Germline V gene lookup returns CDR1 MNHEY and CDR2 SMNVEV (reference sequence). The CDR3 spans 12 residues. V was cut by 5 bases and J by 3 bases, with 5 bases left in between. CDR3 in DNA: TGTGCCAGCAGTACGTACAATCAGCCCCAGCATTTT. Translated: CASSTYNQPQHF.

In DNA, the CDR3 is TGTGCCAGTAGTATAGTTACCGGTCAGCCCCAGCATTTT. Translating it yields CASSIVTGQPQHF. This sequence joins TRBV19 and TRBJ1-5; no clear D gene. Trimming pared 1 base from V and 6 bases from J, leaving 7 bases between. The CDR3 is 13 residues long. Germline CDR1 and CDR2: LNHDA and SQIVND (reference sequence).